These 24 T cell receptor beta chains were sequenced from one sample in a study of STAT3 mutations in large granular lymphocyte leukemia. Profiled with immunoSEQ multiplex PCR; TCRdb holds only in-frame clones, not every one. The sample includes about 16,000 clones, 84% of them seen just once. No antigen is known for these receptors. Study outcomes and limitations: At least one immunodominant TCR beta clonotype appeared in every T-cell large granular lymphocyte leukemia patient.

Sequencing was done on a sample of peripheral blood mononuclear cells. The source of these receptors is a man aged 45-65 years with T-cell large granular lymphocyte leukemia. Some clones in this sample may be carry-over from other donors' samples.

V and J are TRBV29-1 and TRBJ2-7, with D perhaps matching TRBD1 or TRBD2 (6 bases each). Trimming stripped 6 bases from V and 3 bases from J, with 21 bases between. The germline CDR1 and CDR2 sequences are SQVTM and ANQGSEA. The CDR3 consists of 15 residues. The CDR3 DNA reads TGCAGCGTCCCCGGGGGCCGGGACATTAACTACGAGCAGTACTTC. Translated, it gives CSVPGGRDINYEQYF.

V is TRBV7-8 and J is TRBJ2-5; 7 nucleotides line up with TRBD2. J lost 5 bases, V lost 3 bases, and 15 bases had no gene match. The germline gives CDR1 SGHVS, CDR2 FQNEAQ. The CDR3 contains 17 residues. The CDR3 bases are TGTGCCAGCAGCTTCCGAACCGGGGGGAGCATGGGGGAGACCCAGTACTTC. The encoded protein is CASSFRTGGSMGETQYF.

The chain is built from TRBV7-8 and TRBJ2-2, with 7 bases matching TRBD1. CDR3 length: 15 residues. Germline V CDR1 and CDR2: SGHVS, FQNEAQ. V shed 3 bases, J shed 3 bases, and the junction held 4 bases outside the gene matches. The CDR3 protein is CASSFRTGDTGELFF. The CDR3 DNA reads as TGTGCCAGCAGCTTCCGGACAGGCGACACCGGGGAGCTGTTTTTT.

V usage is TRBV6-1 and J usage is TRBJ1-4; possible D gene TRBD1, 5 bases. The CDR3 runs to 17 residues. Trimming shortened V by 1 base and J by 10 bases, and 22 bases separated the two germline ends. Germline-derived CDR1 and CDR2 are MNHNS and SASEGT. The CDR3 DNA reads as TGTGCCAGCAGTGAAGAGGGCAGGGTGGGGATCCGGGGAAAACTGTTTTTT. Encoded protein: CASSEEGRVGIRGKLFF.

CDR3 nucleotides: TGTGCCAGCAGCAAAACGCGACAGGGGGGGAGTGATGGCTACACCTTC. Translation: CASSKTRQGGSDGYTF. The chain is built from TRBV7-2 and TRBJ1-2; 9 bases are a match to TRBD1. The junction had 13 bases not matched to a gene; V was cut back by 5 bases and J by 6 bases. This CDR3 is built from 16 residues. The V gene's germline CDR1 is SGHTA and CDR2 FQGNSA.

This chain uses TRBV6-5 with TRBJ2-5; 8 nucleotides line up with TRBD1. The CDR3 runs 13 residues. Germline V gene lookup returns CDR1 MNHEY and CDR2 SVGAGI. V lost 6 bases, J lost 8 bases, and 8 bases stayed unmatched. CDR3 loop: CASSGRQGTTQYF. The CDR3 DNA reads TGTGCCAGCAGCGGAAGACAGGGGACCACCCAGTACTTC.

The chain carries TRBV7-8 and TRBJ2-3; no firm D call. The ends were cut back, 1 base at V and 4 bases at J, with 6 bases in the middle. The germline V gene encodes CDR1 SGHVS and CDR2 FQNEAQ. The CDR3 is 13 amino acids. Here the CDR3 reads CASSLGVADTQYF. Here the CDR3 DNA reads TGTGCCAGCAGCTTAGGAGTAGCAGATACGCAGTATTTT. Full variable domain (outside the CDR3, taken from reference TRBV7-8 and TRBJ2-3): GAGVSQSPRYKVAKRGQDVALRCDPISGHVSLFWYQQALGQGPEFLTYFQNEAQLDKSGLPSDRFFAERPEGSVSTLKIQRTQQEDSAVYLCASSLGVADTQYFGPGTRLTVL.

V usage is TRBV18 and J usage is TRBJ2-2; no reliable D call. The germline V gene has CDR1 KGHSH and CDR2 LQKENI. This CDR3 comprises 11 residues. Trimming took 3 bases from V and 8 from J, leaving 4 bases between them. The chain's CDR3 is CASSPVGELFF. Written as DNA, the CDR3 is TGTGCCAGCTCACCGGTTGGGGAGCTGTTTTTT.

The chain couples TRBV4-2 to TRBJ1-2; 7 bases fit TRBD1. Germline values: CDR1 LGHNA, CDR2 YNFKEQ. V gave up 4 bases and J gave up 4 bases; unmatched junction bases: 9. The CDR3 totals 15 residues. The CDR3 nucleotides are TGTGCCAGCAGCCCTACAGGGGATTCGGGCTATGGCTACACCTTC. Residues: CASSPTGDSGYGYTF.

The chain couples TRBV27 to TRBJ2-5; possibly TRBD1 for D (6 bases). The V end was cut by 5 bases, the J end by 2 bases, with 15 bases between. CDR3 size: 15 residues. Germline lookup yields CDR1 MNHEY and CDR2 SMNVEV (reference sequence). The CDR3 here is CASSPLGGGQETQYF. CDR3 bases: TGTGCCAGCAGTCCTCTAGGGGGTGGGCAAGAGACCCAGTACTTC.

The chain recombines TRBV4-1 with TRBJ1-2, with TRBD1 as a possible D gene (5 bases). Trimming cost V 2 bases and J 3 bases, with 16 bases left between them. Germline-derived CDR1 and CDR2 are MGHRA and YSYEKL. This CDR3 is built from 16 residues. In nucleotides, the CDR3 is TGCGCCAGCAGCCAAAGGACGCGGGGCGCTTACTATGGCTACACCTTC. It specifies CASSQRTRGAYYGYTF.

The rearrangement uses TRBV6-4 and TRBJ1-2, with TRBD1 identical over 11 bases. V lost 2 bases to trimming and J lost 4 bases; unmatched junction nucleotides: 0. CDR1 and CDR2 from the germline V gene are MRHNA and SNTAGT. The CDR3 has 14 amino acids. The CDR3 sequence: CASSDGTGGYGYTF. CDR3 sequence (DNA): TGTGCCAGCAGTGACGGGACAGGGGGCTATGGCTACACCTTC.

The chain couples TRBV10-2 to TRBJ2-5; D possibly corresponds to TRBD2 (6 bases). V gave up 4 bases and J gave up 4 bases, with 10 bases separating them. The CDR3 covers 13 residues. Looked up from germline, CDR1 is WSHSY and CDR2 is SAAADI. The chain's CDR3 is CASSGAEGETQYF. CDR3 DNA sequence: TGCGCCAGCAGTGGTGCGGAGGGAGAGACCCAGTACTTC.

The table lists this clone with a few counts. V gene TRBV11-2 combines with J gene TRBJ1-1; weak D call: TRBD1 (6 bases). The V end lost 5 bases, the J end lost 2 bases, and 9 bases lay between the germline ends. The CDR3 consists of 13 residues. Germline V lookup: CDR1 SGHAT, CDR2 FQNNGV. CDR3 DNA sequence: TGTGCCAGCAGCCAACAGGGAAACACTGAAGCTTTCTTT. Its translation: CASSQQGNTEAFF. Together with reference TRBV11-2 and TRBJ1-1, the CDR3 gives the full variable domain: EAGVAQSPRYKIIEKRQSVAFWCNPISGHATLYWYQQILGQGPKLLIQFQNNGVVDDSQLPKDRFSAERLKGVDSTLKIQPAKLEDSAVYLCASSQQGNTEAFFGQGTRLTVV.

The chain employs TRBV10-1 and TRBJ2-7; maybe TRBD2 (5 bases). CDR3 length: 14 residues. V was cut by 3 bases and J by 5 bases, with 14 bases left in between. The V gene's germline CDR1 is WNHNN and CDR2 SYGVQD (reference sequence). Written as DNA, the CDR3 is TGCGCCAGCAGTGAAACCGGGAATGGTCACGAGCAGTACTTC. Encoded protein: CASSETGNGHEQYF.

About this clone: Other DNA variants within this sample encode the same CDR3. V is TRBV28 and J is TRBJ1-2, with D possibly being TRBD1 (5 bases). The CDR3 consists of 14 residues. CDR1 and CDR2 from the germline V gene are MDHEN and SYDVKM. With 3 bases removed from V and 5 bases from J, the gap between germline ends came to 13 bases. The CDR3 loop is CASSFRGLGYGYTF. Written as DNA, the CDR3 is TGTGCCAGCAGTTTTAGGGGCCTGGGGTATGGCTACACCTTC.

The chain joins TRBV5-4 to TRBJ2-5; 12 bases line up with TRBD1. V lost 4 bases and J lost 6; bases outside the gene matches: 10. Germline CDR1 SGHNT, CDR2 YYREEE (reference sequence). The CDR3 loop spans 16 amino acids. The CDR3 DNA sequence: TGTGCCAGCAGCCCTCCGGGACAGGGGGCTCGACAGACCCAGTACTTC. Translated, it gives CASSPPGQGARQTQYF.

The chain combines TRBV20-1 with TRBJ1-2; D gene uncertain. The CDR3 runs to 11 residues. Germline V gene data show CDR1 as DFQATT and CDR2 as SNEGSKA (reference sequence). V lost 3 bases, J lost 4 bases, and 6 bases lay in between. For the CDR3, the DNA is TGCAGTGCTAGTTCGGCCTATGGCTACACCTTC. Its translation: CSASSAYGYTF.

This chain connects TRBV18 to TRBJ1-2, with D uncertain. The germline CDR1 and CDR2 sequences are KGHSH and LQKENI. CDR3 length equals 13 residues. V lost 4 bases, J lost 3 bases, and 9 bases lay in between. CDR3 sequence: CASSQAGDYGYTF. In nucleotides, the CDR3 is TGTGCCAGCTCACAGGCGGGCGACTATGGCTACACCTTC.

As DNA, the CDR3 is TGTGCCAGCAGTTCCCCGTCGGGGATCTTGACAGATACGCAGTATTTT. This gives the protein CASSSPSGILTDTQYF. The chain couples TRBV11-2 to TRBJ2-3, with D possibly matching TRBD2 (5 bases). Looked up from germline, CDR1 is SGHAT and CDR2 is FQNNGV. Trimming removed 6 bases from V and 3 bases from J, with 19 bases in between. The CDR3 covers 16 residues.

The chain links TRBV27 to TRBJ2-5; D gene uncertain. This CDR3 has 12 residues. The germline V and J ends were trimmed by 7 bases and 4 bases, with 10 bases remaining between them. In germline, CDR1 is MNHEY, CDR2 SMNVEV (reference sequence). The CDR3 protein is CASIECPETQYF. The CDR3 region has the DNA TGTGCCAGCATCGAATGTCCAGAGACCCAGTACTTC.

The chain employs TRBV2 and TRBJ1-1; possible D gene TRBD1, 6 bases. The germline V gene encodes CDR1 SNHLY and CDR2 FYNNEI. This CDR3 contains 13 residues. V was pared by 10 bases and J by 0 bases, with 12 bases between. The CDR3 nucleotides read TGTGCCACCCGGACAGAATTGAACACTGAAGCTTTCTTT. Amino acids: CATRTELNTEAFF.

The genes are TRBV18 and TRBJ2-7; TRBD2 agrees at 7 bases. The V gene end was trimmed by 3 bases and the J gene end by 3 bases; junction bases not matched to a gene: 5. Germline assignment: CDR1 KGHSH and CDR2 LQKENI. CDR3 size: 14 residues. CDR3 DNA sequence: TGTGCCAGCTCACCTCGGGGGGAGTACTACGAGCAGTACTTC. Encoded protein: CASSPRGEYYEQYF.

This chain connects TRBV13 to TRBJ2-7; 11 bases are shared with TRBD2. The V gene's germline CDR1 is PRHDT and CDR2 FYEKMQ (reference sequence). The J segment lost 3 bases and the V segment lost 1 base, leaving 5 bases of the junction unmatched. The CDR3 spans 16 residues. CDR3 nucleotide sequence: TGTGCCAGCAGCTTAGAAGGGACTAGCGGATACTACGAGCAGTACTTC. This sequence encodes CASSLEGTSGYYEQYF.